A selection of T cell receptor beta chains follows, all from one sample in a study of post-analysis software for immune sequencing data. TCRdb reprocessed the PCR reads via MiXCR and lists one record per CDR3 protein. The sample holds roughly 730,000 distinct CDR3 sequences, 25% to 30% seen once. Sequencing was done on a sample of blood. Receptors originate from a girl aged 5-17 years with multiple sclerosis. CDR3s include the opening cysteine and the closing phenylalanine or tryptophan. D genes are given only for firm matches. The size of a clone is reported for some rows only, either as once, few or many, or as a class for expanded clones.

abundance,v_gene,d_gene,j_gene,CDR3aa,CDR3nt
NA,TRBV29-1,NA,TRBJ2-7,CSVETDSPYEQYF,TGCAGCGTTGAAACGGACTCACCCTACGAGCAGTACTTC
many,TRBV5-1,NA,TRBJ2-7,CASSEDGSYEQYF,TGCGCCAGCAGTGAGGACGGCTCCTACGAGCAGTACTTC
many,TRBV29-1,NA,TRBJ1-2,CSVGHPGDGYTF,TGCAGCGTGGGACACCCCGGAGATGGCTACACCTTC
NA,TRBV6-5,TRBD2,TRBJ2-7,CASSYSMGLAGVGHEQYF,TGTGCCAGCAGTTACTCGATGGGACTAGCGGGAGTTGGTCACGAGCAGTACTTC
few,TRBV6-2/TRBV6-3,NA,TRBJ2-4,CASKLEYF,TGTGCCAGCAAGTTGGAGTACTTC
NA,TRBV20-1,TRBD2,TRBJ2-1,CSANLASGGLWNEQFF,TGCAGTGCTAATCTGGCTAGCGGGGGTCTTTGGAATGAGCAGTTCTTC
many,TRBV12-3/TRBV12-4,NA,TRBJ2-7,CASSPTWYEQYF,TGTGCCAGCAGTCCCACATGGTACGAGCAGTACTTC
few,TRBV5-1,NA,TRBJ2-7,CASSLDGETYEQYF,TGCGCCAGCAGCTTGGATGGGGAAACCTACGAGCAGTACTTC
many,TRBV6-2/TRBV6-3,TRBD1,TRBJ2-7,CASNSPSGGFNEQYF,TGTGCCAGCAATAGTCCGTCAGGGGGCTTCAACGAGCAGTACTTC
many,TRBV5-1,NA,TRBJ2-7,CASSLRLGSYEQYF,TGCGCCAGCAGCTTGCGACTTGGCTCCTACGAGCAGTACTTC
few,TRBV20-1,NA,TRBJ1-5,CSALKTDSSNQPQHF,TGCAGTGCCCTAAAAACGGACTCTAGCAATCAGCCCCAGCATTTT
few,TRBV28,NA,TRBJ2-5,CASSLIGFQETQYF,TGTGCCAGCAGTCTAATAGGCTTCCAAGAGACCCAGTACTTC
NA,TRBV6-2/TRBV6-3,NA,TRBJ2-5,CASARTANQETQYF,TGTGCCAGCGCCCGGACAGCGAACCAAGAGACCCAGTACTTC
NA,TRBV29-1,TRBD1,TRBJ1-1,CSVVGQPNTEAFF,TGCAGCGTGGTGGGACAGCCGAACACTGAAGCTTTCTTT
NA,TRBV10-3,NA,TRBJ1-2,CAISPGTWPAANYGYTF,TGTGCCATCAGCCCCGGCACATGGCCTGCAGCTAACTATGGCTACACCTTC
NA,TRBV4-2,NA,TRBJ2-2,CASSQGGGTPPFTGELFF,TGTGCCAGCAGCCAAGGGGGCGGGACCCCTCCCTTTACCGGGGAGCTGTTTTTT
NA,TRBV29-1,NA,TRBJ1-1,CSAGGGDLNTEAFF,TGCAGCGCCGGGGGTGGAGATCTAAACACTGAAGCTTTCTTT
NA,TRBV29-1,NA,TRBJ1-1,CSVARENTEAFF,TGCAGCGTTGCCAGGGAGAACACTGAAGCTTTCTTT
NA,TRBV12-3/TRBV12-4,TRBD1,TRBJ1-2,CASSLNRGVSGYTF,TGTGCCAGCAGTTTAAACAGGGGGGTTTCTGGCTACACCTTC
NA,TRBV12-3/TRBV12-4,NA,TRBJ1-2,CASSPDSAGGLRRGYTF,TGTGCCAGCAGTCCGGACAGCGCCGGCGGGTTAAGACGGGGCTACACCTTC
NA,TRBV9,NA,TRBJ2-1,CASSEGPSGEQFF,TGTGCCAGCAGCGAGGGACCCTCGGGTGAGCAGTTCTTC
NA,TRBV4-1,NA,TRBJ1-3,CASSQDGLSHSGNTIYF,TGCGCCAGCAGCCAAGATGGTCTCAGCCACTCTGGAAACACCATATATTTT
NA,TRBV20-1,TRBD1,TRBJ1-5,CSAPGQGALGNQPQHF,TGCAGTGCCCCGGGACAGGGGGCGTTGGGCAATCAGCCCCAGCATTTT
NA,TRBV7-2,TRBD1,TRBJ2-1,CASSQTQGSLYNEQFF,TGTGCCAGCAGCCAAACACAGGGGTCCCTATACAATGAGCAGTTCTTC
NA,TRBV5-1,TRBD1,TRBJ2-3,CASSLGYRGLGTDTQYF,TGCGCCAGCAGCTTGGGCTACAGGGGGCTTGGCACAGATACGCAGTATTTT
NA,TRBV27,NA,TRBJ2-7,CASSLGQLNNEQYF,TGTGCCAGCAGTCTAGGACAGCTAAACAACGAGCAGTACTTC
few,TRBV29-1,TRBD2,TRBJ2-1,CSAGTSNEQFF,TGCAGCGCCGGGACTAGCAATGAGCAGTTCTTC
few,TRBV5-4,NA,TRBJ1-4,CASSQSTGDYEKLFF,TGTGCCAGCAGTCAATCGACAGGCGATTATGAAAAACTGTTTTTT
NA,TRBV7-9,TRBD1,TRBJ1-2,CANSIDRAGGYTF,TGTGCCAACAGCATCGACAGGGCCGGTGGCTACACCTTC
NA,TRBV7-2,NA,TRBJ2-5,CASSPVLNRPREETQYF,TGTGCCAGCAGCCCGGTGTTAAATCGTCCCCGGGAAGAGACCCAGTACTTC
NA,TRBV7-9,NA,TRBJ1-2,CASSVGGAYGYTF,TGTGCCAGCAGCGTAGGGGGGGCCTATGGCTACACCTTC
many,TRBV7-9,NA,TRBJ2-5,CASSLWTVETQYF,TGTGCCAGCAGCTTATGGACAGTGGAGACCCAGTACTTC
NA,TRBV5-1,NA,TRBJ2-3,CASSWTLADTQYF,TGCGCCAGCAGCTGGACCCTAGCAGATACGCAGTATTTT
NA,TRBV3-1,NA,TRBJ2-5,CASSLRVGNEQYF,TGTGCCAGCAGCCTCAGGGTGGGCAATGAGCAGTACTTC
NA,TRBV3-1,NA,TRBJ2-7,CASSRRGRTGEQYF,TGTGCCAGCAGCCGCCGGGGGAGAACGGGCGAGCAGTACTTC
NA,TRBV20-1,NA,TRBJ2-1,CSGTRTAGNEQFF,TGCAGTGGGACCCGCACGGCGGGGAATGAGCAGTTCTTC
NA,TRBV20-1,TRBD1,TRBJ2-7,CSARDWDRGRDEQYF,TGCAGTGCTAGGGACTGGGACAGGGGGCGCGACGAGCAGTACTTC
few,TRBV10-3,NA,TRBJ1-2,CATDGADYGYTF,TGTGCCACCGACGGGGCAGATTATGGCTACACCTTC
few,TRBV20-1,NA,TRBJ2-1,CATYRQGNEQFF,TGCGCCACTTACCGGCAGGGCAATGAGCAGTTCTTC
NA,TRBV6-5,NA,TRBJ2-2,CASLGRANTGELFF,TGTGCCAGCTTAGGGCGGGCGAACACCGGGGAGCTGTTTTTT
NA,TRBV15,TRBD2,TRBJ2-7,CATSRVPGRGNEQYF,TGTGCCACCAGCAGAGTGCCCGGGAGGGGCAACGAGCAGTACTTC
few,TRBV15,TRBD1,TRBJ1-6,CATSNFNSPGQRNSPLHF,TGTGCCACCAGCAACTTCAACTCGCCGGGACAGAGGAATTCACCCCTCCACTTT
NA,TRBV28,TRBD1,TRBJ2-5,CASSRLRDREETQYF,TGTGCCAGCAGCCGTCTCCGGGACAGAGAAGAGACCCAGTACTTC
NA,TRBV29-1,NA,TRBJ1-1,CSVEESGGGTEAFF,TGCAGCGTTGAAGAGAGCGGGGGGGGAACTGAAGCTTTCTTT
NA,TRBV20-1,NA,TRBJ2-1,CSASRLYFGNEQFF,TGCAGTGCTAGTCGGTTATACTTCGGCAATGAGCAGTTCTTC
NA,TRBV5-1,NA,TRBJ2-3,CASSLESTGDTQYF,TGCGCCAGCAGCTTGGAATCGACGGGGGATACGCAGTATTTT
many,TRBV29-1,TRBD2,TRBJ2-7,CSVCPSGRGEQYF,TGCAGCGTTTGCCCTAGCGGGAGAGGCGAGCAGTACTTC
NA,TRBV20-1,TRBD1,TRBJ2-5,CSAGPTGIETQYF,TGCAGTGCTGGCCCGACAGGGATCGAGACCCAGTACTTC
once,TRBV28,NA,TRBJ2-1,CASSPSRAGSNEQFF,TGTGCCAGCAGCCCCTCTAGAGCAGGGTCCAATGAGCAGTTCTTC
NA,TRBV20-1,NA,TRBJ1-6,CSARDVGSPLHF,TGCAGTGCAAGGGACGTGGGTTCACCCCTCCACTTT
NA,TRBV7-9,NA,TRBJ1-5,CASSLGSGSANQPQHF,TGTGCCAGCAGCTTAGGCTCCGGAAGCGCCAATCAGCCCCAGCATTTT
few,TRBV10-3,NA,TRBJ1-2,CAIALGGNYGYTF,TGTGCCATCGCCCTGGGGGGCAACTATGGCTACACCTTC
NA,TRBV7-9,NA,TRBJ2-3,CASSPPGPRTDTQYF,TGTGCCAGCAGCCCCCCGGGACCCCGCACAGATACGCAGTATTTT
few,TRBV20-1,NA,TRBJ2-7,CSASGWSSYEQYF,TGCAGTGCTAGCGGGTGGAGCTCCTACGAGCAGTACTTC
few,TRBV5-1,NA,TRBJ2-7,CASSSLLASFDYEQYF,TGCGCCAGCAGCTCCCTCCTAGCGAGCTTTGACTACGAGCAGTACTTC